Listed here are 8 T cell receptor beta chains from one sample, sequenced in a study of T cell clonality in common variable immunodeficiency. Only in-frame clones appear in the TCRdb table, and some are missing; sequencing was by immunoSEQ multiplex PCR. The repertoire consists of roughly 55,000 clones, none detected only once. The specimen sequenced was peripheral blood mononuclear cells. Receptors originate from a person between 18 and 75 years old in good health.

This clone was recorded many times. Read sequence stops 3 residues before the CDR3 end, and the germline J gene provides the missing end. The V and J genes are TRBV7-8 and TRBJ2-1; TRBD2 agrees at 7 bases. The J segment lost 9 bases and the V segment lost 5 bases, leaving 4 bases of the junction unmatched. CDR1 and CDR2 from the germline V gene are SGHVS and FQNEAQ. The CDR3 contains 12 residues. CDR3 loop: CASSPRGVEQFF. CDR3 bases read: TGTGCCAGCAGCCCTCGGGGGGTTGAG.

The table lists this clone with many counts. The read terminates 3 residues before the CDR3 end, so the remaining end is supplied by the germline J gene. The J gene is TRBJ2-5, the V gene TRBV19, with TRBD2 identical over 11 bases. The CDR3 has 15 residues. Trimming cost V 9 bases and J 2 bases; bases outside gene matches: 8. The V gene's germline CDR1 is LNHDA and CDR2 SQIVND (reference sequence). The sequenced part of the CDR3 DNA is TGTGCCAGATACCCGACTAGCGGGGTTCAAGAGACC. It yields the protein CARYPTSGVQET. The full CDR3 sequence reads CARYPTSGVQETQYF. Based on the CDR3 plus reference TRBV19 and TRBJ2-5, the full variable domain is DGGITQSPKYLFRKEGQNVTLSCEQNLNHDAMYWYRQDPGQGLRLIYYSQIVNDFQKGDIAEGYSVSREKKESFPLTVTSAQKNPTAFYLCARYPTSGVQETQYFGPGTRLLVL.

In this sample, this clone turned up many times. The missing CDR3 end, 3 residues past where the read stops, is filled in from the germline J gene. The chain combines TRBV5-1 with TRBJ2-1; D gene uncertain. Germline V gene lookup returns CDR1 SGHRS and CDR2 YFSETQ. The CDR3 sequence is 13 residues long. Trimming shortened V by 5 bases and J by 4 bases, and 10 bases separated the two germline ends. The part of the CDR3 DNA that was read is TGCGCCAGCAGTCCGTTTTTATACAATGAG. Amino acid sequence: CASSPFLYNE. The full CDR3 protein reads CASSPFLYNEQFF.

This clone was seen repeatedly, ten times or more. The read is 3 residues too short to cover the CDR3 end, so that end is filled in from the germline J gene. The chain is built from TRBV20-1 and TRBJ1-1, with 8 positions matching TRBD1. The V and J ends lost 5 bases and 6 bases, in that order; junction bases with no gene match: 11. The CDR3 loop spans 14 amino acids. Germline V gene lookup returns CDR1 DFQATT and CDR2 SNEGSKA (reference sequence). CDR3 region: CSASWTGLFSEAFF. The CDR3 bases that were read are TGCAGTGCTTCCTGGACAGGGCTATTCTCTGAA.

This clone was seen repeatedly, ten times or more. The read finishes 3 residues shy of the CDR3 end, and the germline J gene is used to complete it. The chain uses TRBV7-9 and TRBJ2-1; D remains ambiguous. From germline, CDR1 is SEHNR and CDR2 FQNEAQ (reference sequence). The CDR3 extends over 10 amino acids. V dropped 5 bases and J dropped 8 bases, with 4 bases sitting between them. This chain's CDR3 is CASSPDEQFF. CDR3 DNA, as far as it was read: TGTGCCAGCAGCCCCGATGAG.

The sample holds many counts of this clone. CDR3 DNA (partial): TGTGCCACAAGTGGCGGGAGAGAGACC. Protein product: CATSGGRET. The full CDR3 sequence reads CATSGGRETQYF. This chain connects TRBV19 to TRBJ2-5, with 7 positions matching TRBD2. The read ends 3 residues shy of where the CDR3 ends; the end is completed using the germline J gene. The germline V gene has CDR1 LNHDA and CDR2 SQIVND (reference sequence). This CDR3 contains 12 residues. V shed 10 bases, J shed 4 bases, and the junction held 6 bases outside the gene matches.

This clone was counted ten times or more. Read sequence stops 3 residues before the CDR3 end, and the germline J gene provides the missing end. The gene calls are TRBV7-2 and TRBJ1-4; perhaps TRBD1 as D (5 bases). The CDR3 spans 12 residues. V dropped 11 bases and J dropped 7 bases, with 14 bases sitting between them. Germline loops: CDR1 SGHTA, CDR2 FQGNSA. The CDR3 protein is CAVGGGLEKLFF. The covered CDR3 bases are TGTGCCGTCGGGGGGGGACTTGAAAAA.

In its sample, this clone was seen many times. Read coverage stops 3 residues before the CDR3 terminus; the germline J gene supplies the remainder. J is TRBJ2-1 and V is TRBV29-1; 7 bases align to TRBD2. This CDR3 region has 16 residues. In germline, CDR1 is SQVTM, CDR2 ANQGSEA. V lost 4 bases and J lost 0; bases outside the gene matches: 9. The sequenced part of the CDR3 DNA is TGCAGCGTTGGGGGGGGTAGCGGGTACTCCTACAATGAG. Translation gives CSVGGGSGYSYNE. The whole CDR3 region reads CSVGGGSGYSYNEQFF.